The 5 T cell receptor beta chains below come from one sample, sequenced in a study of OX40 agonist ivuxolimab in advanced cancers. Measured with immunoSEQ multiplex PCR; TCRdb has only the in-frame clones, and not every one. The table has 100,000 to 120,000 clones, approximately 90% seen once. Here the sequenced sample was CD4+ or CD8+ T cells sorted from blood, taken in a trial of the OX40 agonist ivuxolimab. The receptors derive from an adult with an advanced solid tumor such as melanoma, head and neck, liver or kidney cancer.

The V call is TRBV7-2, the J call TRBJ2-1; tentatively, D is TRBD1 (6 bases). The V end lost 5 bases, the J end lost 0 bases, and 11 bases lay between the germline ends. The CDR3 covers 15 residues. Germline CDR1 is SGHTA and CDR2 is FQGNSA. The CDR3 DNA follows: TGTGCCAGCAGCAGCGACAGGAGCTCCTACAATGAGCAGTTCTTC. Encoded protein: CASSSDRSSYNEQFF.

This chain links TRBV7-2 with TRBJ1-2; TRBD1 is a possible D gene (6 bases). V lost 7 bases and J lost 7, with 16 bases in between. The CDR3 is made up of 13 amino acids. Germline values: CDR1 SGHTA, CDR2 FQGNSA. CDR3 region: CASIQGGAFGYTF. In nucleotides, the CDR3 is TGTGCCAGCATCCAAGGGGGGGCTTTTGGCTACACCTTC.

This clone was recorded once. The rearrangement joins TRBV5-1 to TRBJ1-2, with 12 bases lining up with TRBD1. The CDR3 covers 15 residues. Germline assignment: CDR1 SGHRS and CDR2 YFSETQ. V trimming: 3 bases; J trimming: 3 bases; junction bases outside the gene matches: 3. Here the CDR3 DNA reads TGCGCCAGCAGCTCGGGACAGGGGGCAGACTATGGCTACACCTTC. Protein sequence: CASSSGQGADYGYTF.

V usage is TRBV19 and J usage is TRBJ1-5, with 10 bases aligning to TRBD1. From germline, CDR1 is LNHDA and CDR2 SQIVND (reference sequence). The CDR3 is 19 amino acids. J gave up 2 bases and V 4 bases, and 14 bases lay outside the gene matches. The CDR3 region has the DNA TGTGCCAGTAGTACGCCTCGGGACAGGGGACCTAGGGGCAATCAGCCCCAGCATTTT. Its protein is CASSTPRDRGPRGNQPQHF. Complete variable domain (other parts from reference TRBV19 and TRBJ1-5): DGGITQSPKYLFRKEGQNVTLSCEQNLNHDAMYWYRQDPGQGLRLIYYSQIVNDFQKGDIAEGYSVSREKKESFPLTVTSAQKNPTAFYLCASSTPRDRGPRGNQPQHFGDGTRLSIL.

The CDR3 protein is CASSFLQGTYEQYF. The CDR3 DNA reads TGCGCCAGCAGCTTCCTTCAGGGAACCTACGAGCAGTACTTC. The chain combines TRBV5-1 with TRBJ2-7; a possible D gene is TRBD1 (5 bases). Germline lookup yields CDR1 SGHRS and CDR2 YFSETQ. The CDR3 runs to 14 residues. Trimming took off 2 bases at V and 2 bases at J, with 11 bases between the two ends.